The source of this T cell receptor beta chain is a study of cytomegalovirus exposure and HLA in healthy donors. Healthy bone marrow donors made up the cohort. The germline V gene has CDR1 SGHTS and CDR2 YDEGEE. This CDR3 spans 17 amino acids. V lost 0 bases to trimming and J lost 6 bases, with 19 bases between them. Primers for the PCR totalled 60 Vbeta and 13 Jbeta. The method was immunoSEQ multiplex PCR; TCRdb's version includes in-frame clones alone and lacks a portion of them. The profile shows around 61,000 clones, approximately 64% of them singletons. As to this clone: The antigen remains undetermined.

Points from the study as a whole: The majority of CMV-associated TCR beta chains were reported as apparently HLA-restricted in a later analysis. Common viral pathogens seemed, in a later analysis, to connect with several of the most significant clusters. Many donors carried some public TCRs, although rarity characterized most TCR sequences.

Sequenced material: PBMCs. The chain carries TRBV5-8 and TRBJ2-1; D ambiguous. This receptor was identified in a man in his forties in good health and CMV-seropositive. CDR3 sequence reads: CASSLATTTFVGNEQFF. CDR3 DNA sequence: TGTGCCAGCAGCTTGGCAACGACAACCTTCGTGGGCAATGAGCAGTTCTTC. The complete variable domain, with remaining parts taken from reference TRBV5-8 and TRBJ2-1, reads EAGVTQSPTHLIKTRGQQATLRCSPISGHTSVYWYQQALGLGLQFLLWYDEGEERNRGNFPPRFSGRQFPNYSSELNVNALELEDSALYLCASSLATTTFVGNEQFFGPGTRLTVL.